This TCR beta chain was observed in a study of radiation and T cells in renal cell carcinoma. Notes on the study in general: Top tumor clonotypes rose in blood 2 weeks post-radiation, then contracted. Pretreatment tumor biopsies were lacking, so baseline clonotypes are unknown.

Of note for this clone: The antigen remains undetermined.

This sample's time point: blood 2 weeks post-SBRT. Treatment denoted: 15 Gy SBRT to primary tumor, nephrectomy 4 weeks later. Radiation-treated patients gave blood at baseline, week 2 and week 4. The patient's renal cell carcinoma had clear cell pathology. Data came from immunoSEQ multiplex PCR; TCRdb stores just in-frame clones and leaves some out. The data hold roughly 130,000 clones, with about 88% observed a single time. The sequencing here drew on blood, taken from a patient whose treatment included radiotherapy and nephrectomy. The clonotype comes from a woman between 70 and 85 years old with renal cell carcinoma.

CDR3 sequence reads: CASSLGQSHEQYF. The CDR3 coding sequence is TGTGCCAGCAGCTTAGGGCAGAGCCACGAGCAGTACTTC. The chain recombines TRBV11-1 with TRBJ2-7; D is uncertain. Trimming took 1 base from V and 5 from J, leaving 9 bases between them. This CDR3 region has 13 residues. The germline V gene has CDR1 SGHAT and CDR2 FQDESV (reference sequence).